This T cell receptor beta chain was found in a study of glioma-infiltrating T cells after dendritic cell vaccination (dated by TCRdb to 2016 to 2017). About the full investigation: A cohort of about 15 glioblastoma patients from Phase I and II dendritic cell vaccination trials was included, of whom 9 were newly diagnosed and 6 had recurrent disease. Between the early 2000s and the early 2010s, patients were given autologous tumor lysate-pulsed dendritic cell vaccination. Survival after dendritic cell vaccination was correlated with TCR sequencing metrics, including TIL content and tumor-blood repertoire overlap. Patients received three intradermal dendritic cell vaccine injections at biweekly intervals in the arm below the axilla. The vaccine was prepared from monocyte-derived dendritic cells that were cultured for more than six days with IL-4 and GM-CSF and then pulsed overnight with autologous tumor lysate. In glioblastoma patients vaccinated with dendritic cells, deep sequencing of TCR beta CDR3 regions served to measure tumor-infiltrating lymphocyte content and to compare repertoires between tumor and blood. Summary of the overall study and its limitations: The three-group TCR overlap response model was characterized as speculative, and prospective validation of the model was stated to be required. After dendritic cell vaccination, a higher estimated pretreatment TIL content predicted longer time to progression and longer overall survival. The cohort was small and heterogeneous, and full blood and tumor sets were available for few patients, with initial-recurrent tumor pairs available for even fewer patients. No direct relationship between TCR clonality and survival was found, suggesting that a diverse polyclonal response may matter.

Unmatched junction bases come to 1, with V trimmed by 5 bases and J by 1 base. From a lookup of the germline V gene, CDR1 and CDR2 are SGHRS and YFSETQ. Counted from cysteine to phenylalanine, this CDR3 has 14 amino acids. The CDR3 DNA has 42 bases and is translated from base 1. Points on this clone: This receptor's antigen is unknown. No quality values exist for individual bases; no much larger clone is one base distant.

The immunoSEQ assay amplified TCRB CDR3 regions from roughly 2.1 micrograms of genomic DNA, or from all available DNA when less than that amount was available. Multiplex PCR used 60 forward primers for TCR V beta segments and 13 reverse primers for J beta segments. To estimate the number of reads per starting template, synthetic control templates were added to each sample at limiting dilution. The Illumina HiSeq System generated 87 bp sequencing reads. From the authors' description of their analysis: PCR and sequencing errors were removed by merging closely related sequences with a nearest neighbor algorithm. TCR overlap was measured as the percentage of unique tumor TCR beta sequences that were also present in the peripheral blood of the same patient. TCRdb provides this immuneACCESS table in a form limited to in-frame rearrangements. Some clones are lacking; in checked studies, under half of them reflect an unresolved V gene, and why the rest are absent is not known. D and trimming were read from the DNA, whereas the V and J calls and clone size are those reported in that table. This sample gives around 60,000 clones in total; roughly 86% of them show up just once. The ten largest clones take up around 10% of the sample.

Interpreted using the paper, the time point label stands for: after dendritic cell vaccination, including at tumor progression/relapse. Patients were selected for having adequate residual fresh-frozen tumor tissue and more than two years of available survival data. Although molecular status otherwise differed among the glioblastoma patients, no patient had an isocitrate dehydrogenase mutation. PBMC were collected before vaccination, two weeks after the third vaccination, and at tumor progression when it occurred. The Qiagen DNeasy Blood extraction Kit was used to extract genomic DNA. The chain couples TRBV5-1 to TRBJ2-3; TRBD1 fits 10 bases in the junction. The origin of this receptor is a human donor with glioblastoma. Sequenced here: blood, sampled after dendritic cell vaccination. The CDR3 has the sequence CASRGTGGTDTQYF. Here is the DNA: TGCGCCAGCAGGGGGACAGGGGGCACAGATACGCAGTATTTT.